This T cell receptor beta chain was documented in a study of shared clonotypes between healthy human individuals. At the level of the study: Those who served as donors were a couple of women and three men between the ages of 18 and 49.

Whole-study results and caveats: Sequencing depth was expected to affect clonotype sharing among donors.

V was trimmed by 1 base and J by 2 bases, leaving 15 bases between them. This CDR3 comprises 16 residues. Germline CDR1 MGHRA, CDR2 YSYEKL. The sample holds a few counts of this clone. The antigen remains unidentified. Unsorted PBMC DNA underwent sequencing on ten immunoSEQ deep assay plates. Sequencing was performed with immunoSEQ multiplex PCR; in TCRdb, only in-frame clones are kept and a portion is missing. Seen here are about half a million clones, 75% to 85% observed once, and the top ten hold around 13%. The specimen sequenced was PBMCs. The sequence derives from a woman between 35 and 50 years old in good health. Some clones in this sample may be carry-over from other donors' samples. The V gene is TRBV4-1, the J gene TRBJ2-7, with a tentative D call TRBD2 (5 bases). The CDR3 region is CASSQVGRVPTYEQYF. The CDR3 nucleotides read TGCGCCAGCAGCCAAGTCGGGCGGGTACCGACCTACGAGCAGTACTTC.